This T cell receptor beta chain was identified during a study of shared T cell receptors in the human thymus (dated by TCRdb to about 2021). Background on the whole study: The study examined how self-reactive, shared T-cell receptor alpha chains are generated in the human thymus.

The CDR3 spans 16 residues, from the cysteine through the phenylalanine. Here the CDR3 DNA is all that survives: 48 bases in frame from base 1. For CDR1 and CDR2, the germline V gene lists MNHEY and SVGAGI. V sheds 0 bases and J sheds 4 bases, leaving 15 bases between their ends. Remarks on this clone: It lacks a known antigen. No base quality information exists; no much larger clone differs at one position.

The library was produced with the immunoSEQ multiplex PCR assay. TCRdb's version of the immuneACCESS table is confined to in-frame rearrangements and falls short of the full clone set. An unresolved V gene accounts for under half of the shortfall where checked; the remainder is of unknown origin. Here the sample has over 450,000 clones; about four fifths occur a single time. The ten largest make up about 0.014% of the sample. The data were also submitted as part of a second study, on human thymus T cells. From that second study: Immunologically healthy infants undergoing open corrective cardiac surgery for congenital heart defects in Finland were used as donors. Thymus tissue was obtained as surgical resects removed during corrective cardiac surgery. Usage of V and J gene segments appeared to be biased in both the thymic and the peripheral blood repertoires. The related research reported highly overlapping thymic TCR repertoires among unrelated individuals. The study described the TCR alpha and beta repertoires in fewer than 10 infant thymus samples and a handful of matching peripheral blood samples. The cohort included six male and a couple of female infants, with donor ages spanning 7 to 244 days. Thymocytes were released mechanically from tissue and stored at -70 °C as pellets of roughly 8.5-32 million cells. A QIAsymphony instrument was used to extract genomic DNA from the frozen cell pellets. Using the immunoSEQ multiplex PCR assay, the TCRB and TCRAD loci were amplified from a standardized quantity of quality-controlled genomic DNA. The V(D)J region was spanned by amplicons of a length sufficient to cover the CDR3 and to identify V and J genes. Through the commercial immunoSEQ service, the amplicons were sequenced on an Illumina platform. Corrections for primer bias and sequencing errors followed previously described methods, while TCRAD and TCRB definitions were based on the IMGT database. immunoSEQ Analyzer 3.0 and VDJTools were used for repertoire analysis, which covered basic statistics, V/J segment usage, diversity estimates, rarefaction and pairwise overlap. Diversity was estimated with Chao1, ChaoE, Efron-Thisted, Shannon and inverse Simpson indices, and also on datasets down-sampled to the smallest sample. Repertoire overlap was assessed by strict matching of CDR3 nucleotide sequence, V gene and J gene, and clustering was done by Jaccard-based multidimensional scaling. On average, thymus samples gave 750,000 to 950,000 unique TCRB clonotypes, whereas blood samples gave roughly 86,000.

The sequence joins TRBV6-5 to TRBJ2-5, with the D gene uncertain. The source of this sequence is a boy younger than two with a congenital heart defect. Donor details come from another sample of the same person, matched by shared clones. Input material: thymocytes. The bases are TGTGCCAGCAGTTACTCCCTTCCTGCGTGCCGAGAGACCCAGTACTTC. The translation is CASSYSLPACRETQYF.